This T cell receptor (beta chain) stems from a study of low-dose radiotherapy and immunotherapy resistance in tumors. This clonotype was observed many times. CDR3 length equals 16 residues. Trimming took off 0 bases at V and 4 bases at J, with 16 bases between the two ends. The V gene's germline CDR1 is SGHRS and CDR2 YFSETQ. Primers used for first-strand cDNA, a TRAV- and TRBV-specific set, covered both alpha and beta chains. A roughly 20-cycle PCR with a constant-region primer and V-primer adapter amplified TCRs. TCRdb ran MiXCR on the reads and lists one entry per CDR3 protein. The table includes tens of thousands of distinct CDR3 sequences, roughly 24% detected once. Regarding time point: before trial treatment.

The chain couples TRBV5-1 to TRBJ1-1; D is undetermined. This specimen consisted of PBMCs, obtained before treatment. This TCR was sampled from a male donor with prostate cancer. CDR3 amino acids: CASSLDYRQVGTEAFF. In DNA, the CDR3 is TGCGCCAGCAGCTTGGATTATCGGCAGGTGGGCACTGAAGCTTTCTTT. Together with reference TRBV5-1 and TRBJ1-1, the CDR3 gives the full variable domain: KAGVTQTPRYLIKTRGQQVTLSCSPISGHRSVSWYQQTPGQGLQFLFEYFSETQRNKGNFPGRFSGRQFSNSRSEMNVSTLELGDSALYLCASSLDYRQVGTEAFFGQGTRLTVV.